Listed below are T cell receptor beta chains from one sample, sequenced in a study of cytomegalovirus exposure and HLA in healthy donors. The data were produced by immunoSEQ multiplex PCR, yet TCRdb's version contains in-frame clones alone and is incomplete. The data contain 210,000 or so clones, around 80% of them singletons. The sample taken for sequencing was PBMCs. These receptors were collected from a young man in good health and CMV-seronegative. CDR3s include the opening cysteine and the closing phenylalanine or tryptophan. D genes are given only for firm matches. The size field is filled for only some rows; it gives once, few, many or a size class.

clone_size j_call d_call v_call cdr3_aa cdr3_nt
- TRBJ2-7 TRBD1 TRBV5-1 CASSLTGTDQGEQYF TGCGCCAGCAGCTTAACCGGGACAGACCAAGGCGAGCAGTACTTC
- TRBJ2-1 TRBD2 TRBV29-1 CSVGAGLAHNEQFF TGCAGCGTTGGAGCAGGACTAGCCCACAATGAGCAGTTCTTC
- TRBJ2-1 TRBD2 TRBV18 CASSLGLASYNEQFF TGTGCCAGCTCCCTCGGACTAGCGAGCTACAATGAGCAGTTCTTC
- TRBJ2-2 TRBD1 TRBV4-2 CASSQEGGQVYSNTGELFF TGTGCCAGCAGCCAAGAGGGGGGACAGGTTTATTCGAACACCGGGGAGCTGTTTTTT
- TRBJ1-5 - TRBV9 CASSVAGENQPQHF TGTGCCAGCAGCGTAGCAGGGGAGAATCAGCCCCAGCATTTT
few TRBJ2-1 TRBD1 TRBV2 CASSRTGGAFF TGTGCCAGCAGCCGGACAGGGGGCGCTTTCTTC
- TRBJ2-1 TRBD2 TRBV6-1 CASNLQGRVDNEQFF TGTGCCAGCAACCTTCAAGGGAGGGTAGACAATGAGCAGTTCTTC
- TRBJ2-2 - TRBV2 CASVRNTGELFF TGTGCCAGCGTTAGGAACACCGGGGAGCTGTTTTTT
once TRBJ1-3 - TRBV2 CASSGGQLNTIYF TGTGCCAGCAGTGGTGGACAGTTAAACACCATATATTTT
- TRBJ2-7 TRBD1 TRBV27 CASAIHPGQGYEQYF TGTGCCAGCGCAATCCATCCGGGACAGGGATACGAGCAGTACTTC
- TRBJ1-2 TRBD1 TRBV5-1 CASREDRGPGYTF TGCGCCAGCAGGGAGGACAGGGGGCCTGGCTACACCTTC